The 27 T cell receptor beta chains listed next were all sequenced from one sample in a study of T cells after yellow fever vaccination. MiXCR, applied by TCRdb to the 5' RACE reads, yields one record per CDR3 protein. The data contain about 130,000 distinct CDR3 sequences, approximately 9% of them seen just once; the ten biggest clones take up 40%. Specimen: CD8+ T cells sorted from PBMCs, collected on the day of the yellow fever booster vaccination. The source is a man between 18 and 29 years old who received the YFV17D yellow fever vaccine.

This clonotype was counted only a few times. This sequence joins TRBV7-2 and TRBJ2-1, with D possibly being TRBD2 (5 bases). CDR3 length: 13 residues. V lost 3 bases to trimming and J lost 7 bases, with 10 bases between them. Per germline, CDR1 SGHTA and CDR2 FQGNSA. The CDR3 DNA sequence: TGTGCCAGCAGCTTTACTTCGGGGAATGAGCAGTTCTTC. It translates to CASSFTSGNEQFF.

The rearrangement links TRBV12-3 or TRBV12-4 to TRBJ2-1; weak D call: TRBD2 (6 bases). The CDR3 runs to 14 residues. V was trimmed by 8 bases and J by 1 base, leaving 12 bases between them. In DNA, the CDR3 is TGTGCCAGCGGAGATAGCGGATCCTACAATGAGCAGTTCTTC. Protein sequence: CASGDSGSYNEQFF.

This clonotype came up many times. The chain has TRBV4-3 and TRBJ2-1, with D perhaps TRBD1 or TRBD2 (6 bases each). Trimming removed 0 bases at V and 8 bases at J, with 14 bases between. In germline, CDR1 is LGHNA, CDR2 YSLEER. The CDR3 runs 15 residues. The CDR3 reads CASSQERGAWDEQFF. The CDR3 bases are TGCGCCAGCAGCCAAGAAAGGGGGGCCTGGGATGAGCAGTTCTTC.

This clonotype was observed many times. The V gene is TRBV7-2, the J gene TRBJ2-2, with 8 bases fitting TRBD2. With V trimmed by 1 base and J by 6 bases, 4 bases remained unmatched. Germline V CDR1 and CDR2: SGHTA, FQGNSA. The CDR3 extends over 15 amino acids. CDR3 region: CASSLERERAGELFF. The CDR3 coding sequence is TGTGCCAGCAGCTTAGAGCGGGAGCGCGCCGGGGAGCTGTTTTTT.

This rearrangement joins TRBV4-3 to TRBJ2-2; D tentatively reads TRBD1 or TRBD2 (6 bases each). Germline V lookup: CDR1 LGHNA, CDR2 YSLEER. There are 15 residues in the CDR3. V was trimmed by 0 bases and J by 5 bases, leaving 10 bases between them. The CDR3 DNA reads TGCGCCAGCAGCCAAGATTGGGGGGCGACCGGGGAGCTGTTTTTT. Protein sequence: CASSQDWGATGELFF.

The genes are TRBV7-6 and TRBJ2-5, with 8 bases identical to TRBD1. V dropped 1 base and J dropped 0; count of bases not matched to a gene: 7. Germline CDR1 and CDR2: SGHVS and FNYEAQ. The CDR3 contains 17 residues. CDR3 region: CASSLGRDRQDQETQYF. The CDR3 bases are TGTGCCAGCAGCTTAGGTAGGGACAGGCAAGACCAAGAGACCCAGTACTTC.

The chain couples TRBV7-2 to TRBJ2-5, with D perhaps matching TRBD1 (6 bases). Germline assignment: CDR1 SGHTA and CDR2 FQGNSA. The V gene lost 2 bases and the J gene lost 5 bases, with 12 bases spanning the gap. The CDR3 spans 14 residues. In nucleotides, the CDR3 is TGTGCCAGCAGCTTATACAGGGTCGTGGAGACCCAGTACTTC. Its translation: CASSLYRVVETQYF.

CDR3 amino acids: CASSYSTSNWDRLSSYEQYF. CDR3 sequence (DNA): TGTGCCAGCAGTTACTCGACGTCAAATTGGGACAGGTTAAGCTCCTACGAGCAGTACTTC. The chain recombines TRBV6-2 or TRBV6-3 with TRBJ2-7, with TRBD1 identical over 8 bases. CDR1 is MNHEY and CDR2 is SVGEGT in the germline V gene. The V segment lost 0 bases and the J segment 0 bases; nucleotides outside the gene matches: 16. This CDR3 is 20 amino acids long.

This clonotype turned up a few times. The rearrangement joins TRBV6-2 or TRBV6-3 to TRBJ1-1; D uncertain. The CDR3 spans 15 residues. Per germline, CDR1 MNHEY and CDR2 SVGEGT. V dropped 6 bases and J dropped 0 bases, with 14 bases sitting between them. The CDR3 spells CASSPGPGLNTEAFF. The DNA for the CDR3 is TGTGCCAGCAGCCCCGGACCGGGATTGAACACTGAAGCTTTCTTT.

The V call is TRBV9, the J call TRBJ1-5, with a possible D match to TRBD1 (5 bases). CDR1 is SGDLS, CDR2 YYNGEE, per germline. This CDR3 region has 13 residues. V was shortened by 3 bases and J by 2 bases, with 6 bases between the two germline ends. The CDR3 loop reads CASSATGNQPQHF. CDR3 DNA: TGTGCCAGCAGCGCGACAGGCAATCAGCCCCAGCATTTT.

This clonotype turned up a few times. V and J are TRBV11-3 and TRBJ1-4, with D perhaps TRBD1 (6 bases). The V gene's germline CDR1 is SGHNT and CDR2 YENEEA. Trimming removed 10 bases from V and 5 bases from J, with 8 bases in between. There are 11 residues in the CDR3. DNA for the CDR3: TGTGCCAAGACAGGCAATGAAAAACTGTTTTTT. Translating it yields CAKTGNEKLFF.

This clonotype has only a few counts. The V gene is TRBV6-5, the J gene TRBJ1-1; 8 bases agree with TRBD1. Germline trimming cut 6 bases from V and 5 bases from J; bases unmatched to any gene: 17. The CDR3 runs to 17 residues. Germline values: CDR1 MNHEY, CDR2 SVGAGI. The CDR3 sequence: CASRRDRNERDRTEAFF. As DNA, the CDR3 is TGTGCCAGCAGACGGGACAGGAATGAGAGGGATCGGACTGAAGCTTTCTTT.

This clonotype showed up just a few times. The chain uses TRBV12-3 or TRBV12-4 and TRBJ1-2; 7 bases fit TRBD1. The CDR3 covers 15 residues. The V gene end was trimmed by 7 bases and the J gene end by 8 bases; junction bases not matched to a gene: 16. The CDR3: CASTDNLTGVRGYTF. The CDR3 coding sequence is TGTGCCAGCACCGATAATTTAACAGGGGTCAGGGGCTACACCTTC.

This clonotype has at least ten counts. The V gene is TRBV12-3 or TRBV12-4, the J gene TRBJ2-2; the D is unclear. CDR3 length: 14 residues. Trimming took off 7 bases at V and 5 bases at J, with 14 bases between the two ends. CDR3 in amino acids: CASTAHLGTGELFF. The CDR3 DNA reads TGTGCCAGCACCGCACACCTAGGTACCGGGGAGCTGTTTTTT.

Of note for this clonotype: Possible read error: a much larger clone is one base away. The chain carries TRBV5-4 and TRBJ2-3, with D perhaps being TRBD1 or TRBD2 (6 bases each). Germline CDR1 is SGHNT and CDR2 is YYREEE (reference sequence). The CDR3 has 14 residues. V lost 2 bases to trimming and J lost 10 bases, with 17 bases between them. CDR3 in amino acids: CASSFGGPFDAQYF. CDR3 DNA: TGTGCCAGCAGCTTCGGGGGCCCCTTCGATGCGCAGTATTTT.

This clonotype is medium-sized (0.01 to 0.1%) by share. The CDR3 DNA reads TGTGCCAGCAGTGACTCGAGCGGGGGCACAGATACGCAGTATTTT. Its translation: CASSDSSGGTDTQYF. The chain joins TRBV6-4 to TRBJ2-3, with TRBD2 matching 7 bases. The CDR3 consists of 15 residues. The V gene's germline CDR1 is MRHNA and CDR2 SNTAGT. V shed 0 bases, J shed 1 base, and the junction held 1 base outside the gene matches.

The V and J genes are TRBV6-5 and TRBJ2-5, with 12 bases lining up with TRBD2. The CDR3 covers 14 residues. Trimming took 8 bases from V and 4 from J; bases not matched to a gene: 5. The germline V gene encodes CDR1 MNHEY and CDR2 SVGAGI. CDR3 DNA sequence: TGTGCCAGCGGAGGACTAGCGGGGAGAGAGACCCAGTACTTC. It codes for CASGGLAGRETQYF.

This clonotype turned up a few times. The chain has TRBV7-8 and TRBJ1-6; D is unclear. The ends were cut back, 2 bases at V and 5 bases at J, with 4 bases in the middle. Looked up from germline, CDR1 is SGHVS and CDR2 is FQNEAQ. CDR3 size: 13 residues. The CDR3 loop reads CASSLLDNSPLHF. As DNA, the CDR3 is TGTGCCAGCAGCTTACTAGATAATTCACCCCTCCACTTT. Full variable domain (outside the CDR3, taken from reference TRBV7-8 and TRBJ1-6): GAGVSQSPRYKVAKRGQDVALRCDPISGHVSLFWYQQALGQGPEFLTYFQNEAQLDKSGLPSDRFFAERPEGSVSTLKIQRTQQEDSAVYLCASSLLDNSPLHFGNGTRLTVT.

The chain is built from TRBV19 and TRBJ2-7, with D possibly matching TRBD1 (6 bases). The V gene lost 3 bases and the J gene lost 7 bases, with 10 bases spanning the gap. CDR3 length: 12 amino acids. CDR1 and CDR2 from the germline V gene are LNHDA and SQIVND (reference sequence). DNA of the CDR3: TGTGCCAGTAGTATCCTAGGGGGTGAGCAGTACTTC. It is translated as CASSILGGEQYF.

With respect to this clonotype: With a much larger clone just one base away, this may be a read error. CDR3 sequence (DNA): TGCAGCGTTGAGGTACTACCGAACACCGGGGAGCTGTTTTTT. It yields the protein CSVEVLPNTGELFF. The chain uses TRBV29-1 and TRBJ2-2; D ambiguous. This CDR3 has 14 amino acids. Trimming pared 3 bases from V and 0 bases from J, leaving 8 bases between. Germline V gene data show CDR1 as SQVTM and CDR2 as ANQGSEA.

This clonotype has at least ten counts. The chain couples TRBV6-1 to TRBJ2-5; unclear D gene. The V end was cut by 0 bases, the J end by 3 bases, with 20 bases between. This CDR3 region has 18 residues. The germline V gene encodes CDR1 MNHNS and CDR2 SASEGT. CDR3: CASSEAFLKADKEETQYF. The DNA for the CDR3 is TGTGCCAGCAGTGAAGCGTTTTTGAAGGCCGACAAAGAAGAGACCCAGTACTTC.

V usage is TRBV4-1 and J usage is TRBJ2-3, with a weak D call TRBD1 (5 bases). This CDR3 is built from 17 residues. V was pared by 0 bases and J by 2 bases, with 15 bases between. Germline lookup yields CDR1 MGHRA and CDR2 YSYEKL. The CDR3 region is CASSQEVWQGFTDTQYF. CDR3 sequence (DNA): TGCGCCAGCAGCCAAGAGGTCTGGCAGGGCTTCACAGATACGCAGTATTTT.

The CDR3 here is CASSQGGGAVTGELFF. CDR3 in DNA: TGCGCCAGCAGCCAAGGCGGGGGGGCCGTGACCGGGGAGCTGTTTTTT. The chain employs TRBV4-1 and TRBJ2-2; 9 bases match TRBD2. CDR1 and CDR2 from the germline V gene are MGHRA and YSYEKL. The CDR3 has 16 residues. J lost 5 bases, V lost 1 base, and 5 bases had no gene match.

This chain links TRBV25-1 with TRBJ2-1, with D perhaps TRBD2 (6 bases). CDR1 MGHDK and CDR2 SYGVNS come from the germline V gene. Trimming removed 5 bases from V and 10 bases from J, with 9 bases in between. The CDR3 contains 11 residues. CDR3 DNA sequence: TGTGCCAGCAGTTTTCTAGCGGAGCAGTTCTTC. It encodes CASSFLAEQFF.

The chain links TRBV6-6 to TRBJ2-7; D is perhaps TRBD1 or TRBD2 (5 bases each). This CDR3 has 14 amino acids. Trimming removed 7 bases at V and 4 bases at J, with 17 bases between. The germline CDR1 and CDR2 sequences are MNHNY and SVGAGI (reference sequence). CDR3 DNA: TGTGCCAGCACCAACCTTCTGGGGGAATACGAGCAGTACTTC. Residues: CASTNLLGEYEQYF.

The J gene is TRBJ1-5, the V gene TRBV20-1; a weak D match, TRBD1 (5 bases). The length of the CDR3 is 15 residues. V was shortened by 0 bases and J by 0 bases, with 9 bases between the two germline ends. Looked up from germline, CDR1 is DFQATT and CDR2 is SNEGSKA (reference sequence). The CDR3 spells CSARDLGDSNQPQHF. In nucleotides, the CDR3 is TGCAGTGCTAGAGATCTGGGGGATAGCAATCAGCCCCAGCATTTT.

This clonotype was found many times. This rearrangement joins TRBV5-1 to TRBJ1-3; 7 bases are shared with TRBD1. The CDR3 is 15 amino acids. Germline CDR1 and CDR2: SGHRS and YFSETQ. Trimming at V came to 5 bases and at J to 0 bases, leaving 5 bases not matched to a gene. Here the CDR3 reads CASRSGDSSGNTIYF. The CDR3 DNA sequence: TGCGCCAGCAGGTCGGGGGACAGCTCTGGAAACACCATATATTTT.